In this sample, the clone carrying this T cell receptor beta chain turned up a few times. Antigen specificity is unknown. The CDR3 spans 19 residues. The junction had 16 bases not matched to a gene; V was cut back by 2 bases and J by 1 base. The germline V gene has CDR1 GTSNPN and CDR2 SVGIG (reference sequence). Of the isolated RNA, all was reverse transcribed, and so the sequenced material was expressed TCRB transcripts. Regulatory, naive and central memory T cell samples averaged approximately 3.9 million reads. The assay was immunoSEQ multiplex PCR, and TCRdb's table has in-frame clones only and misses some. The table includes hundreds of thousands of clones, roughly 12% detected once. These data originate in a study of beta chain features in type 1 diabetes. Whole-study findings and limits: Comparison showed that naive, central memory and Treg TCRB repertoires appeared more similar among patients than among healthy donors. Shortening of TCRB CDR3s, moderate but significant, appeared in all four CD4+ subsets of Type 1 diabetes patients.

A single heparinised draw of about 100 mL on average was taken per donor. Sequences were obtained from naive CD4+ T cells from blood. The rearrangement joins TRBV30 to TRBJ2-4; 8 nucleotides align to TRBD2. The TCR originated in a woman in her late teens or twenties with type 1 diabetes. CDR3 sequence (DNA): TGTGCCTGGAGTAAACGGGGTAGCGGGAATGAATGGGCCAAAAACATTCAGTACTTC. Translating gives CAWSKRGSGNEWAKNIQYF.